This T cell receptor beta chain stems from a study of T cell responses to AZD1222 COVID-19 vaccine. The table came from immunoSEQ multiplex PCR; TCRdb's copy has only in-frame clones and leaves some out. The data show fewer than 150,000 clones, around 89% seen once. As for this clone: The antigen remains unidentified.

Overall study results and limits: A reported finding is that nearly half of spike-specific TCRs target unmutated variant regions. Samples come after the peak T cell response, not at day 14. White British donors predominated, females outnumbered males, and clonal diversity was possibly underestimated. At baseline, seropositivity was found in only a handful of AZD1222 recipients.

CDR3 length: 15 amino acids. Germline CDR1 reads MNHEY; CDR2 reads SMNVEV (reference sequence). V was cut by 5 bases and J by 5 bases, with 16 bases left in between. This TCR derives from an adult who received the AZD1222 COVID-19 vaccine. V is TRBV27 and J is TRBJ1-5, with TRBD1 as a possible D gene (5 bases). Sequenced here: peripheral blood, sampled 28 days after the second AZD1222 dose. For the CDR3, the DNA is TGTGCCAGCAGTCAACGACCCGGAGGGGATCAGCCCCAGCATTTT. The encoded protein is CASSQRPGGDQPQHF.